The text below deals with one TCR beta chain. Clones were read by immunoSEQ multiplex PCR, and TCRdb kept only the in-frame ones, dropping some. Of 150,000 to 200,000 clones detected, 87% appear once; the ten largest clones hold roughly 21%. There are 16 residues in the CDR3. V was shortened by 0 bases and J by 4 bases, with 15 bases between the two germline ends. Looked up from germline, CDR1 is MNHEY and CDR2 is SVGAGI. This specimen belongs to a study of blood T cell repertoires in COVID-19. Study information: Both acute and convalescent COVID-19 samples were obtained from the United States, Italy and Spain. T cells, B-cell-depleted T cells, or PBMCs supplied cDNA or gDNA.

This TCR was sampled from a man aged 55-75 years with active or convalescent COVID-19. J is TRBJ2-5 and V is TRBV6-5, with a possible D match to TRBD2 (6 bases). The sample consisted of peripheral blood. DNA for the CDR3: TGTGCCAGCAGTTACTCACTTGGGACTCTGGGAGAGACCCAGTACTTC. Encoded protein: CASSYSLGTLGETQYF.